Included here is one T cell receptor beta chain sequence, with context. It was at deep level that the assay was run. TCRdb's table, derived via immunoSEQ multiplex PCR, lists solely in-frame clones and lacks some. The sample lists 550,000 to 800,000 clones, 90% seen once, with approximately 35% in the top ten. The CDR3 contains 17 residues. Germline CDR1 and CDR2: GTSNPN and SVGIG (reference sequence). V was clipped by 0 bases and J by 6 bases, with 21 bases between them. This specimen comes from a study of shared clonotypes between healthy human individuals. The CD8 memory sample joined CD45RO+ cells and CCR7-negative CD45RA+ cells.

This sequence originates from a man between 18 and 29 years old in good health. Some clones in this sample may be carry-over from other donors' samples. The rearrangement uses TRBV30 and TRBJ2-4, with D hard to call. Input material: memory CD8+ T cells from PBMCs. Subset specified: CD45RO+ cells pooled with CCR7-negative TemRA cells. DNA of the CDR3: TGTGCCTGGAGTGTAGGCGTCTCTGGAAGGGTCGGAAACATTCAGTACTTC. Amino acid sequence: CAWSVGVSGRVGNIQYF.